Below are 14 T cell receptor beta chains sequenced from a single sample in a study of blood T cell repertoires in COVID-19. Measured with immunoSEQ multiplex PCR; TCRdb has only the in-frame clones, and not every one. The repertoire holds 65,000 or so clones, with approximately 82% as singletons. Sequencing was carried out using peripheral blood. The source is a man aged 55-75 years with acute or convalescent COVID-19.

The chain carries TRBV7-2 and TRBJ1-2; 10 nucleotides align to TRBD1. With V trimmed by 5 bases and J by 12 bases, 12 bases remained unmatched. Germline CDR1 is SGHTA and CDR2 is FQGNSA. The CDR3 runs 14 residues. CDR3 protein: CASSPISDRGRDTF. CDR3 DNA: TGTGCCAGCAGCCCGATATCGGACAGGGGGAGGGACACCTTC.

The gene calls are TRBV4-1 and TRBJ1-2, with 11 bases matching TRBD1. The CDR3 spans 15 residues. V lost 6 bases, J lost 4 bases, and 7 bases stayed unmatched. Germline-derived CDR1 and CDR2 are MGHRA and YSYEKL. CDR3 coding DNA: TGCGCCAGCAGTTCAGGACAGGGGGCGGGCTATGGCTACACCTTC. As protein: CASSSGQGAGYGYTF.

CDR3 bases: TGTGCCATCAGTAGGGCGACAGGCCAAGAGACCCAGTACTTC. This encodes CAISRATGQETQYF. The chain uses TRBV10-3 and TRBJ2-5; tentative D call: TRBD1 (6 bases). This CDR3 region has 14 residues. Deletions cut 5 bases from V and 1 base from J, with 11 bases between. Per the germline V gene, CDR1 is ENHRY and CDR2 is SYGVKD.

CDR3 amino acids: CASRGGLGGGELFF. The CDR3 DNA sequence: TGTGCCAGCAGAGGGGGACTAGGGGGCGGGGAGCTGTTTTTT. The chain links TRBV27 to TRBJ2-2; 8 bases fit TRBD2. Looked up from germline, CDR1 is MNHEY and CDR2 is SMNVEV (reference sequence). V was pared by 6 bases and J by 7 bases, with 7 bases of the junction left unmatched. There are 14 residues in the CDR3.

This rearrangement joins TRBV5-1 to TRBJ2-5, with D maybe TRBD1 (6 bases). This CDR3 is 19 amino acids long. Trimming left V 0 bases short and J 5 bases short, with 26 bases between. CDR1 SGHRS and CDR2 YFSETQ come from the germline V gene. CDR3 in amino acids: CASSLAGRGSWRRCETQYF. The CDR3 DNA reads TGCGCCAGCAGCTTGGCCGGCAGGGGATCTTGGCGCAGATGTGAGACCCAGTACTTC.

The V call is TRBV18, the J call TRBJ2-2; D unclear. With 2 bases removed from V and 2 bases from J, the gap between germline ends came to 12 bases. Per germline, CDR1 KGHSH and CDR2 LQKENI. The CDR3 extends over 16 amino acids. The CDR3 coding sequence is TGTGCCAGCTCACCAAAGTCGCCAGATAACACCGGGGAGCTGTTTTTT. This codes for CASSPKSPDNTGELFF.

The chain recombines TRBV7-3 with TRBJ2-2; D ambiguous. Germline assignment: CDR1 SGHTA and CDR2 FQGTGA. The germline V and J ends were trimmed by 1 base and 5 bases, with 8 bases remaining between them. The CDR3 spans 14 residues. The CDR3 protein is CASSLISVTGELFF. CDR3 bases: TGTGCCAGCAGCTTAATCTCGGTTACCGGGGAGCTGTTTTTT.

This CDR3 is CASSGTHNLGTQYF. CDR3 nucleotides: TGTGCCAGCTCCGGGACACACAACCTGGGGACGCAGTATTTT. V gene TRBV18 combines with J gene TRBJ2-3, with a possible D match to TRBD1 (6 bases). The CDR3 extends over 14 amino acids. CDR1 and CDR2 (germline): KGHSH, LQKENI. The ends were cut back, 6 bases at V and 9 bases at J, with 19 bases in the middle.

This sequence joins TRBV12-3 or TRBV12-4 and TRBJ2-7; D is possibly TRBD1 (6 bases). The CDR3 contains 11 residues. V was trimmed by 9 bases and J by 3 bases, leaving 9 bases between them. The CDR3 DNA reads TGTGCCAGTGGACAGATCTACGAGCAGTACTTC. Its translation: CASGQIYEQYF.

The chain combines TRBV7-2 with TRBJ1-6; D possibly corresponds to TRBD1 (5 bases). Trimming shortened V by 5 bases and J by 6 bases, and 14 bases separated the two germline ends. The CDR3 is 15 amino acids. From germline, CDR1 is SGHTA and CDR2 FQGNSA. DNA of the CDR3: TGTGCCAGCAGCATAAGACAGAGCGTTAATTCACCCCTCCACTTT. It yields the protein CASSIRQSVNSPLHF.

The chain is built from TRBV18 and TRBJ1-2; TRBD1 matches 10 bases. CDR1 and CDR2 (germline): KGHSH, LQKENI. The CDR3 runs 14 residues. Trimming removed 9 bases from V and 8 bases from J; junction bases left unmatched: 12. CDR3 nucleotides: TGTGCCAGTTACGACGGGACAGGGGTCGACGGCTACACCTTC. It is translated as CASYDGTGVDGYTF.

About this clone: In the same sample, other DNA sequences code for this CDR3. This CDR3 reads CASSSQLDQPQHF. CDR3 DNA sequence: TGTGCCAGCAGCTCCCAACTAGATCAGCCCCAGCATTTT. The V gene is TRBV12-3 or TRBV12-4, the J gene TRBJ1-5; D ambiguous. V was shortened by 6 bases and J by 5 bases, with 11 bases between the two germline ends. This CDR3 is built from 13 residues.

V usage is TRBV27 and J usage is TRBJ1-2, with a weak D call TRBD1 (6 bases). The CDR3 totals 13 residues. Trimming removed 6 bases at V and 4 bases at J, with 12 bases between. CDR1 and CDR2 (germline): MNHEY, SMNVEV (reference sequence). CDR3 amino acids: CASSFTGSYGYTF. In DNA, the CDR3 is TGTGCCAGCAGCTTTACAGGGAGCTATGGCTACACCTTC.

This chain links TRBV24-1 with TRBJ2-3; D may be TRBD2 (5 bases). The CDR3 is 16 residues long. V was cut by 9 bases and J by 4 bases, with 22 bases left in between. The germline gives CDR1 KGHDR, CDR2 SFDVKD. CDR3 nucleotide sequence: TGTGCCACCTCGTCCCGGGCCAAAGGAGGTCCAGATACGCAGTATTTT. It is translated as CATSSRAKGGPDTQYF.